Listed below are T cell receptor beta chains from one sample, sequenced in a study of vaccination effects on CD4 cells after COVID-19. Their antigen targets remain unknown. Only in-frame clones appear in the TCRdb table, and some are missing; sequencing was by immunoSEQ multiplex PCR. The sample contains fewer than 40,000 clones, 68% of which appear only once. Sequences were derived from CD4+ T cells from PBMCs cultured without peptide, sampled before COVID-19 vaccination. These receptors originate from a human donor who received a COVID-19 vaccine. The CDR3 runs from the conserved cysteine through the conserved F or W. Fields, in order: J gene, V gene, CDR3 protein.

TRBJ1-2	TRBV19	CASSIPTTGEGYGYTF
TRBJ1-5	TRBV19	CASSITGPQPQHF
TRBJ2-5	TRBV5-4	CASSLQGAQETQYF
TRBJ2-2	TRBV3-1/TRBV3-2	CASSQLGGSTGELFF
TRBJ1-2	TRBV6-1	CASSEVRRFYGYTF
TRBJ1-5	TRBV24-1	CATSDNRESNQPQHF
TRBJ1-6	TRBV19	CASSTQTGDNSPLHF
TRBJ2-7	TRBV9	CASSPSGQGYEQYF
TRBJ2-2	TRBV24-1	CATSEGDRTNTGELFF
TRBJ1-6	TRBV25-1	CASSESRVGNSPLHF
TRBJ2-1	TRBV11-3	CASSLGFGSGGINNEQFF
TRBJ2-7	TRBV27	CASRYLSGLSDEQYF
TRBJ2-4	TRBV18	CASSPTRSNIQYF
TRBJ1-3	TRBV6-5	CASSYGRGVGNTIYF
TRBJ1-1	TRBV10-3	CAINAIRGDPEAFF
TRBJ2-2	TRBV10-1	CASSGRGLYTGELFF
TRBJ2-3	TRBV5-4	CASSRRDYPDTQYF
TRBJ2-3	TRBV19	CASRLAGTDTQYF
TRBJ1-1	TRBV6-5	CASSYSQLINTEAFF
TRBJ2-2	TRBV6-1	CASSEARWGSGELFF
TRBJ2-3	TRBV6-2/TRBV6-3	CASSPGYSGATDTQYF
TRBJ1-1	TRBV27	CASSKGQTEAFF
TRBJ2-3	TRBV7-9	CASSLDVRMVDTQYF
TRBJ1-1	TRBV5-1	CASSRNQQGATNTEAFF
TRBJ1-5	TRBV10-3	CAISEQDKPQHF
TRBJ2-2	TRBV6-5	CASIAGGLPGELFF
TRBJ2-3	TRBV5-1	CASSSPYSDTQYF
TRBJ1-4	TRBV30	CAWSVLHGTVNEKLFF
TRBJ1-2	TRBV6-1	CASSELTGPNYGYTF
TRBJ1-2	TRBV11-2	CASSLETAYGYTF
TRBJ1-5	TRBV12-3/TRBV12-4	CASNLQPQHF
TRBJ1-5	TRBV12-3/TRBV12-4	CASSLTGNQPQHF
TRBJ1-4	TRBV7-6	CASSLRGATNEKLFF
TRBJ2-7	TRBV7-6	CASSLSYRRRGNFGEQYF
TRBJ2-5	TRBV4-2	CASSQGTEETQYF
TRBJ2-5	TRBV4-1	CASSPIAGGLPSQYF
TRBJ2-4	TRBV5-8	CASSLRVVAKNIQYF
TRBJ2-4	TRBV2	CASQTGTGIAKNIQYF
TRBJ2-2	TRBV20-1	CSAPRIGELFF
TRBJ2-6	TRBV27	CASSSGANVLTF
TRBJ2-1	TRBV11-3	CASSLGATGERNEQFF
TRBJ2-7	TRBV29-1	CSVSADSYEQYF
TRBJ1-2	TRBV5-8	CASSLRDRVIRGYTF
TRBJ2-1	TRBV5-1	CASSGRDRGFDAGEQFF
TRBJ1-6	TRBV2	CASSEAGAAYSPLHF
TRBJ2-6	TRBV5-5	CASSYLGGPGANVLTF
TRBJ1-1	TRBV6-5	CASSPYTNTEAFF
TRBJ2-5	TRBV11-2	CASSLGQTQYF
TRBJ2-7	TRBV5-1	CASSLAQGGGAYEQYF
TRBJ1-2	TRBV6-5	CASRPQGGGYGYTF